One sample yielded the 31 T cell receptor beta chains listed below, sequenced in a study of cytomegalovirus exposure and HLA in healthy donors. The assay was immunoSEQ multiplex PCR, and TCRdb's table has in-frame clones only and misses some. In the table there are roughly 220,000 clones, 75% to 90% of which are singletons. Sequencing input: PBMCs. These receptors were collected from a young woman in good health and CMV-seropositive.

The rearrangement links TRBV29-1 to TRBJ2-7, with 7 bases lining up with TRBD2. Germline V gives CDR1 SQVTM, CDR2 ANQGSEA. V shed 1 base, J shed 4 bases, and the junction held 7 bases outside the gene matches. The CDR3 is made up of 14 amino acids. The CDR3 protein is CSVEGSGKGYEQYF. DNA for the CDR3: TGCAGCGTTGAAGGAAGCGGGAAAGGATACGAGCAGTACTTC.

The CDR3, as DNA: TGTGCCAGCTCCCGACTGCCCTGGACAGCCGTAAATAGCAATCAGCCCCAGCATTTT. Its protein is CASSRLPWTAVNSNQPQHF. The V gene is TRBV18, the J gene TRBJ1-5; maybe TRBD1 (6 bases). CDR3 length: 19 residues. The germline V gene encodes CDR1 KGHSH and CDR2 LQKENI. V lost 6 bases, J lost 0 bases, and 24 bases lay in between.

The J gene is TRBJ1-4, the V gene TRBV15, with TRBD1 matching 10 bases. Germline CDR1 LNHNV, CDR2 YYDKDF (reference sequence). The CDR3 has 18 residues. V dropped 4 bases and J dropped 3; count of bases not matched to a gene: 11. In DNA, the CDR3 is TGTGCCACCAGCATCTTTCCCCGACAGGGGGCATCTAATGAAAAACTGTTTTTT. It yields the protein CATSIFPRQGASNEKLFF.

The gene calls are TRBV25-1 and TRBJ2-5; TRBD2 matches at 9 bases. From germline, CDR1 is MGHDK and CDR2 SYGVNS. The CDR3 extends over 15 amino acids. Trimming cost V 4 bases and J 2 bases; bases outside gene matches: 5. CDR3 loop: CASSGIAGVQETQYF. The CDR3 DNA reads as TGTGCCAGCAGTGGGATAGCGGGGGTTCAAGAGACCCAGTACTTC.

The rearrangement uses TRBV25-1 and TRBJ1-2; D uncertain. This CDR3 is built from 15 residues. CDR1 is MGHDK, CDR2 SYGVNS, per germline. V dropped 4 bases and J dropped 3 bases, with 15 bases sitting between them. CDR3 sequence (DNA): TGTGCCAGCAGTGCTTCGGCCTCTATGTACTATGGCTACACCTTC. This translates into CASSASASMYYGYTF.

The chain links TRBV5-1 to TRBJ2-2; D unresolved. Trimming removed 5 bases at V and 7 bases at J, with 9 bases between. Per the germline V gene, CDR1 is SGHRS and CDR2 is YFSETQ. The CDR3 totals 12 residues. The DNA of the CDR3 is TGCGCCAGCAGTTCTTTACTCGGGGAGCTGTTTTTT. This sequence encodes CASSSLLGELFF.

The chain links TRBV19 to TRBJ2-2, with 12 nucleotides matching TRBD2. The CDR3 is 18 residues long. CDR1 is LNHDA and CDR2 is SQIVND in the germline V gene (reference sequence). V lost 8 bases to trimming and J lost 3 bases; unmatched junction nucleotides: 13. CDR3 nucleotide sequence: TGTGCCAGTCGGGGGGGTTTGACTAGCGGGAGATACACCGGGGAGCTGTTTTTT. It specifies CASRGGLTSGRYTGELFF.

For this clone: The sample holds other DNA sequences that translate to the same CDR3. The V call is TRBV7-8, the J call TRBJ1-5; D gene unclear. Deletions cut 1 base from V and 2 bases from J, with 3 bases between. Germline CDR1 SGHVS, CDR2 FQNEAQ. The CDR3 spans 13 residues. In nucleotides, the CDR3 is TGTGCCAGCAGCTTAGTGGGCAATCAGCCCCAGCATTTT. It translates to CASSLVGNQPQHF.

CDR3 loop: CASSKKYGLAGATGELFF. In DNA form, the CDR3 reads TGTGCCAGCAGCAAAAAGTACGGGCTAGCGGGAGCAACCGGGGAGCTGTTTTTT. J is TRBJ2-2 and V is TRBV21-1; TRBD2 was called by the table and not checked on the DNA. TRBV21-1 is assigned pseudogene status. This CDR3 has 18 residues.

The genes are TRBV27 and TRBJ1-5, with 7 bases matching TRBD1. Trimming removed 6 bases from V and 6 bases from J; junction bases left unmatched: 14. Germline V gene sequence: CDR1 MNHEY, CDR2 SMNVEV (reference sequence). This CDR3 is 16 amino acids long. CDR3 sequence reads: CASRLSPQGRGQPQHF. The CDR3 nucleotides read TGTGCCAGCAGGCTTTCCCCACAGGGGAGGGGTCAGCCCCAGCATTTT.

This chain connects TRBV29-1 to TRBJ2-7; 7 bases are a match to TRBD1. V lost 1 base and J lost 10; bases outside the gene matches: 7. The CDR3 is 12 amino acids. Germline V gene lookup returns CDR1 SQVTM and CDR2 ANQGSEA. CDR3 coding DNA: TGCAGCGTTGAAGTCGATGACAGGGAACAGTACTTC. Protein product: CSVEVDDREQYF.

This chain links TRBV2 with TRBJ2-1; D not certain. The CDR3 is 12 amino acids. V lost 3 bases, J lost 16 bases, and 16 bases lay in between. Germline CDR1 reads SNHLY; CDR2 reads FYNNEI. The CDR3 DNA follows: TGTGCCAGCAGTGAGTCTAGGGATGTCATCTTCTTC. It translates to CASSESRDVIFF.

J is TRBJ1-4 and V is TRBV2; 9 nucleotides line up with TRBD1. Germline CDR1 is SNHLY and CDR2 is FYNNEI. This CDR3 has 15 amino acids. V dropped 4 bases and J dropped 6; count of bases not matched to a gene: 6. The CDR3 is CASSVQGARDEKLFF. CDR3 bases: TGTGCCAGCAGTGTACAGGGGGCTCGAGATGAAAAACTGTTTTTT.

This chain links TRBV4-1 with TRBJ2-7, with 9 bases lining up with TRBD2. The germline V gene encodes CDR1 MGHRA and CDR2 YSYEKL. J lost 0 bases, V lost 2 bases, and 2 bases had no gene match. This CDR3 is 15 amino acids long. CDR3 sequence (DNA): TGCGCCAGCAGCCAAAGACTAGCGGACTCCTACGAGCAGTACTTC. This encodes CASSQRLADSYEQYF.

The chain is built from TRBV7-2 and TRBJ2-7; D is unclear. The germline CDR1 and CDR2 sequences are SGHTA and FQGNSA. V gave up 4 bases and J gave up 2 bases, with 12 bases separating them. The CDR3 extends over 14 amino acids. The CDR3 bases are TGTGCCAGCAGCTCCCGTGTTGACCCCTACGAGCAGTACTTC. Its translation is CASSSRVDPYEQYF.

This chain uses TRBV30 with TRBJ1-1; D remains unclear. The germline CDR1 and CDR2 sequences are GTSNPN and SVGIG (reference sequence). Trimming left V 2 bases short and J 5 bases short, with 12 bases between. This CDR3 is built from 13 residues. The chain's CDR3 is CAWSSTPDTEAFF. As DNA, the CDR3 is TGTGCCTGGAGTTCGACCCCGGATACTGAAGCTTTCTTT.

The V and J genes are TRBV30 and TRBJ1-4, with D possibly TRBD1 on 6 matching bases. Germline CDR1 reads GTSNPN; CDR2 reads SVGIG (reference sequence). This CDR3 spans 13 amino acids. V lost 3 bases to trimming and J lost 4 bases, with 9 bases between them. The CDR3 DNA reads as TGTGCCTGGAGCGGACAGCTTAATGAAAAACTGTTTTTT. The encoded protein is CAWSGQLNEKLFF. Based on the CDR3 plus reference TRBV30 and TRBJ1-4, the full variable domain is SQTIHQWPATLVQPVGSPLSLECTVEGTSNPNLYWYRQAAGRGLQLLFYSVGIGQISSEVPQNLSASRPQDRQFILSSKKLLLSDSGFYLCAWSGQLNEKLFFGSGTQLSVL.

The chain uses TRBV19 and TRBJ1-3, with no clear D. CDR3 length: 14 amino acids. Trimming removed 3 bases from V and 0 bases from J, with 6 bases in between. The germline gives CDR1 LNHDA, CDR2 SQIVND (reference sequence). The CDR3 coding sequence is TGTGCCAGTAGTATTGGGGTCTCTGGAAACACCATATATTTT. This encodes CASSIGVSGNTIYF.

A word on this clone: The junction departs from germline at one end; a sequencing error may be responsible. The chain is built from TRBV28 and TRBJ1-2; 7 positions match TRBD1. CDR3 size: 15 residues. Germline-derived CDR1 and CDR2 are MDHEN and SYDVKM. The CDR3 region is CASSSRQGVDYGYTF. CDR3 nucleotide sequence: TGTGCCAGCAGTTCCCGACAGGGTGTAGACTATGGTTACACCTTC.

On this clone itself: Other DNA sequences in this sample translate to the same CDR3. The V call is TRBV29-1, the J call TRBJ1-2; D may be TRBD1 (5 bases). With 3 bases removed from V and 11 bases from J, the gap between germline ends came to 13 bases. The germline V gene has CDR1 SQVTM and CDR2 ANQGSEA. CDR3 length equals 11 residues. The CDR3 nucleotides are TGCAGCGTTGAGGGGCGACGGGGTTACACCTTC. This translates into CSVEGRRGYTF.

The chain couples TRBV6-4 to TRBJ2-3, with 11 bases that match TRBD2. The CDR3 extends over 16 amino acids. With V trimmed by 0 bases and J by 6 bases, 5 bases remained unmatched. CDR1 is MRHNA and CDR2 is SNTAGT in the germline V gene. The CDR3 bases are TGTGCCAGCAGTGACTCGGTAGCGGGAGGGATGGATACGCAGTATTTT. Its translation is CASSDSVAGGMDTQYF.

V usage is TRBV7-9 and J usage is TRBJ2-2; D might be TRBD1 (5 bases). The germline V and J ends were trimmed by 4 bases and 5 bases, with 11 bases remaining between them. Looked up from germline, CDR1 is SEHNR and CDR2 is FQNEAQ (reference sequence). The length of the CDR3 is 14 residues. The chain's CDR3 is CASSSRTRTGELFF. CDR3 bases: TGTGCCAGCAGCTCGAGGACACGGACCGGGGAGCTGTTTTTT. The complete variable domain, with remaining parts taken from reference TRBV7-9 and TRBJ2-2, reads DTGVSQNPRHKITKRGQNVTFRCDPISEHNRLYWYRQTLGQGPEFLTYFQNEAQLEKSRLLSDRFSAERPKGSFSTLEIQRTEQGDSAMYLCASSSRTRTGELFFGEGSRLTVL.

The chain has TRBV6-1 and TRBJ2-1; no definite D call. V lost 6 bases to trimming and J lost 0 bases, with 12 bases between them. Germline CDR1 and CDR2: MNHNS and SASEGT. This CDR3 spans 15 amino acids. The CDR3 sequence: CASRRPGGSYNEQFF. The DNA for the CDR3 is TGTGCCAGCAGGCGCCCCGGTGGCTCCTACAATGAGCAGTTCTTC.

A few counts support this clone. The chain is built from TRBV5-1 and TRBJ2-3; D unclear. The V gene's germline CDR1 is SGHRS and CDR2 YFSETQ. Trimming left V 2 bases short and J 2 bases short, with 12 bases between. This CDR3 has 15 amino acids. The CDR3 sequence: CASSFGEPYTDTQYF. The CDR3, as DNA: TGCGCCAGCAGCTTTGGGGAACCCTACACAGATACGCAGTATTTT.

The chain carries TRBV4-1 and TRBJ2-7; no clear D gene. Germline-derived CDR1 and CDR2 are MGHRA and YSYEKL. V lost 1 base, J lost 6 bases, and 7 bases lay in between. CDR3 length equals 12 residues. The CDR3 DNA follows: TGCGCCAGCAGCCAAGGGTGGAGCGAGCAGTACTTC. It codes for CASSQGWSEQYF.

This chain connects TRBV10-1 to TRBJ2-5, with 9 bases matching TRBD2. The CDR3 runs to 18 residues. The germline V gene has CDR1 WNHNN and CDR2 SYGVQD (reference sequence). With V trimmed by 10 bases and J by 4 bases, 22 bases remained unmatched. The CDR3 sequence is CATRLRAVSGRRGETQYF. The CDR3 bases are TGCGCCACCCGACTCCGGGCCGTTAGCGGGAGACGCGGAGAGACCCAGTACTTC.

This chain links TRBV30 with TRBJ2-7; TRBD2 matches at 7 bases. J was trimmed by 1 base and V by 5 bases; bases with no gene match: 14. The CDR3 totals 16 residues. Per the germline V gene, CDR1 is GTSNPN and CDR2 is SVGIG (reference sequence). The CDR3: CAWGPGGSGLSYEQYF. CDR3 DNA sequence: TGTGCCTGGGGGCCGGGCGGGAGTGGGCTTTCCTACGAGCAGTACTTC.

This chain's CDR3 is CASSSLQTSGATNEQFF. The CDR3 region has the DNA TGTGCCAGCAGTTCGCTCCAGACTAGCGGGGCGACTAATGAGCAGTTCTTC. This chain joins TRBV27 and TRBJ2-1, with TRBD2 matching over 11 bases. This CDR3 is 17 amino acids long. Germline lookup yields CDR1 MNHEY and CDR2 SMNVEV (reference sequence). V was clipped by 4 bases and J by 7 bases; unmatched bases: 12.

V and J are TRBV6-5 and TRBJ2-5; 10 bases align to TRBD2. The CDR3 has 15 residues. CDR1 and CDR2 (germline): MNHEY, SVGAGI. The V segment lost 6 bases and the J segment 3 bases; nucleotides outside the gene matches: 7. CDR3 residues: CASRRTSGKEETQYF. The CDR3 DNA reads as TGTGCCAGCAGGCGGACTAGCGGTAAAGAAGAGACCCAGTACTTC.

The chain is built from TRBV27 and TRBJ2-7; 7 bases align to TRBD1. This CDR3 is 14 amino acids long. V was pared by 0 bases and J by 4 bases, with 3 bases of the junction left unmatched. CDR1 and CDR2 (germline): MNHEY, SMNVEV (reference sequence). The CDR3 spells CASSLSRQGYEQYF. CDR3 sequence (DNA): TGTGCCAGCAGTTTATCGAGACAGGGTTACGAGCAGTACTTC.

Only one count was recorded for this clone. The chain couples TRBV10-3 to TRBJ1-2, with TRBD1 matching over 7 bases. The CDR3 totals 13 residues. Germline loops: CDR1 ENHRY, CDR2 SYGVKD. V shed 3 bases and J 3 bases; nucleotides not matched to a gene: 1. The CDR3 region has the DNA TGTGCCATCAGTGACAGGGGGGACTATGGCTACACCTTC. Residues: CAISDRGDYGYTF.